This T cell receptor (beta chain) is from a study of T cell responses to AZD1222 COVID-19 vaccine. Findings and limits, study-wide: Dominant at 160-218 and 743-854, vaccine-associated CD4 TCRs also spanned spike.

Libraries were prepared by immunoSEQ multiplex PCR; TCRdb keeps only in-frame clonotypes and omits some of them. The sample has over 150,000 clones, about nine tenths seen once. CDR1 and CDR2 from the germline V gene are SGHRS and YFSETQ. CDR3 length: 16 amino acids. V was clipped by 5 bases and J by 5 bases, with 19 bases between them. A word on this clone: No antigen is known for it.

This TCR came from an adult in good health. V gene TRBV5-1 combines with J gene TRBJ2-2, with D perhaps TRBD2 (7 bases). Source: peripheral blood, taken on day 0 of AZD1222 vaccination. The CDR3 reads CASSPGGGPGTGELFF. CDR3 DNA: TGCGCCAGCAGTCCCGGCGGGGGCCCCGGGACCGGGGAGCTGTTTTTT.